This TCR beta chain appears in the sequencing data of a study of OX40 agonist ivuxolimab in advanced cancers. Study details: Those treated in dose escalation had hepatocellular carcinoma, melanoma, renal cell cancer or head and neck cancer. Study conclusions and caveats: Also present in some nonresponders was a low level of normalized T-cell clonal expansion.

The repertoire was sequenced with immunoSEQ multiplex PCR; TCRdb's copy has only in-frame clones and lacks some. In the table there are 90,000 to 150,000 clones, approximately 92% of which are singletons. This clone appeared a single time. Its antigen is unknown. The identical CDR3 is also encoded by other nucleotide sequences in the sample. This TCR came from an adult with an advanced solid tumor such as melanoma, head and neck, liver or kidney cancer. Sequencing was performed on CD4+ or CD8+ T cells sorted from blood, taken in a trial of the OX40 agonist ivuxolimab.

CDR3 bases: TGTGCCAGTAGTATTGGTGGAAACACCATATATTTT. Encoded protein: CASSIGGNTIYF. The J gene is TRBJ1-3, the V gene TRBV19; D remains unclear. Germline CDR1 is LNHDA and CDR2 is SQIVND (reference sequence). Trimming took off 3 bases at V and 3 bases at J, with 3 bases between the two ends. The CDR3 covers 12 residues.